A single sample gave rise to the 30 T cell receptor beta chains below, sequenced in a study of blood T cell repertoires in COVID-19. The table came from immunoSEQ multiplex PCR; TCRdb's copy has only in-frame clones and leaves some out. The table includes about 180,000 clones, more than 70% detected once. Source material: PBMCs or T cells enriched from blood (not recorded which). The receptors here all came from a woman younger than 45 who had recovered from COVID-19.

This clone was observed once. This CDR3 is CASRRTGNGELFF. CDR3 sequence (DNA): TGTGCCAGTAGGAGAACAGGGAACGGGGAGCTGTTTTTT. The V and J genes are TRBV19 and TRBJ2-2, with D possibly TRBD1 on 6 matching bases. V was trimmed by 6 bases and J by 7 bases, leaving 12 bases between them. Germline values: CDR1 LNHDA, CDR2 SQIVND (reference sequence). The CDR3 consists of 13 residues.

The chain joins TRBV7-9 to TRBJ2-1; 7 nucleotides line up with TRBD2. CDR1 is SEHNR, CDR2 FQNEAQ, per germline (reference sequence). The CDR3 contains 12 residues. Losses at the gene ends were 5 bases for V and 15 bases for J; bases not matched to a gene: 10. CDR3 sequence: CASSHRLAVGFF. The CDR3, as DNA: TGTGCCAGCAGCCACCGACTAGCTGTAGGGTTCTTC.

The CDR3 is CTSSEEHGGRGRQYPTDTQYF. In nucleotides, the CDR3 is TGCACCAGCAGCGAGGAGCACGGGGGGAGGGGCCGCCAGTATCCCACAGATACGCAGTATTTT. The chain recombines TRBV1 with TRBJ2-3; TRBD2, as called in the table, went unchecked against the DNA. TRBV1 is given as a pseudogene. This CDR3 is 21 amino acids long.

The chain employs TRBV6-5 and TRBJ1-1, with D possibly TRBD1 on 5 matching bases. The CDR3 covers 13 residues. Germline CDR1 is MNHEY and CDR2 is SVGAGI. V lost 4 bases, J lost 0 bases, and 6 bases lay in between. CDR3 residues: CASSLGLNTEAFF. CDR3 nucleotide sequence: TGTGCCAGCAGTTTGGGGCTGAACACTGAAGCTTTCTTT.

The sample holds a few counts of this clone. The chain links TRBV21-1 to TRBJ2-7; the table's D call, TRBD2, has no DNA check behind it. TRBV21-1 is given as a pseudogene. The CDR3 sequence is 16 residues long. DNA of the CDR3: TGTGCCAGCAGCGACCCCGCGGGGGACTCTTCCTACGAGCAGTACTTC. Translated, it gives CASSDPAGDSSYEQYF.

The chain links TRBV6-1 to TRBJ2-2; the D gene is possibly TRBD1 (5 bases). Germline V gene sequence: CDR1 MNHNS, CDR2 SASEGT. The ends were cut back, 3 bases at V and 5 bases at J, with 7 bases in the middle. The CDR3 is 13 residues long. The chain's CDR3 is CASSDRVTGELFF. CDR3 nucleotides: TGTGCCAGCAGTGACAGGGTTACCGGGGAGCTGTTTTTT.

The J gene is TRBJ2-1, the V gene TRBV5-1; TRBD2 matches at 14 bases. The germline gives CDR1 SGHRS, CDR2 YFSETQ. The CDR3 is 20 residues long. V trimming: 0 bases; J trimming: 1 base; junction bases outside the gene matches: 9. The CDR3 coding sequence is TGCGCCAGCAGCTTGGAGGGGCCGACTAGCGGGAGGGTGTCCTACAATGAGCAGTTCTTC. Its translation: CASSLEGPTSGRVSYNEQFF.

CDR3 nucleotides: TGTGCCATCAGGGCGGACCAAGGGGGCACTGAAGCTTTCTTT. Translating gives CAIRADQGGTEAFF. The V call is TRBV10-3, the J call TRBJ1-1, with a tentative D call TRBD1 (6 bases). The CDR3 is 14 residues long. Germline CDR1 reads ENHRY; CDR2 reads SYGVKD. V lost 6 bases and J 4 bases, leaving 15 bases between the germline ends.

The chain couples TRBV19 to TRBJ2-1; the match to TRBD1 covers 8 bases. The germline gives CDR1 LNHDA, CDR2 SQIVND (reference sequence). This CDR3 is 14 amino acids long. V lost 7 bases to trimming and J lost 0 bases; unmatched junction nucleotides: 2. CDR3 in DNA: TGTGCCAGTATTGACAGGGGCTCCTACAATGAGCAGTTCTTC. This sequence encodes CASIDRGSYNEQFF.

The V gene is TRBV2, the J gene TRBJ2-4; 7 bases align to TRBD1. Trimming took 6 bases from V and 5 from J; bases not matched to a gene: 4. Germline V gene lookup returns CDR1 SNHLY and CDR2 FYNNEI. The CDR3 runs to 13 residues. CDR3 bases: TGTGCCAGCAGAGTAACAGGGGAAAACATTCAGTACTTC. It is translated as CASRVTGENIQYF.

This chain joins TRBV12-3 or TRBV12-4 and TRBJ2-1; D remains ambiguous. The CDR3 has 11 amino acids. V lost 5 bases to trimming and J lost 5 bases, with 4 bases between them. Written as DNA, the CDR3 is TGTGCCAGCAGTCGAGACAATGAGCAGTTCTTC. Translated, it gives CASSRDNEQFF.

The chain uses TRBV28 and TRBJ1-5; D is ambiguous. The CDR3 spans 11 residues. The germline V gene has CDR1 MDHEN and CDR2 SYDVKM. This CDR3 is CAVSGNQPQHF. Written as DNA, the CDR3 is TGTGCGGTATCGGGCAATCAGCCCCAGCATTTT.

V is TRBV5-1 and J is TRBJ1-2; 7 nucleotides align to TRBD1. Germline V CDR1 and CDR2: SGHRS, YFSETQ. V was clipped by 1 base and J by 3 bases; unmatched bases: 6. This CDR3 spans 15 amino acids. The CDR3 DNA sequence: TGCGCCAGCAGCTTGAAATCTGGGACAGACTATGGCTACACCTTC. Encoded protein: CASSLKSGTDYGYTF. Full variable domain (remainder filled in from reference TRBV5-1 and TRBJ1-2): KAGVTQTPRYLIKTRGQQVTLSCSPISGHRSVSWYQQTPGQGLQFLFEYFSETQRNKGNFPGRFSGRQFSNSRSEMNVSTLELGDSALYLCASSLKSGTDYGYTFGSGTRLTVV.

The genes are TRBV21-1 and TRBJ2-1; the DNA was not used to check the table's D call, TRBD2. TRBV21-1 corresponds to a pseudogene. CDR3 length equals 19 residues. DNA for the CDR3: TGTGCCAGCAGCAAAGGCGCTAGCGGGAGCAGTTCGGAGTACAATGAGCAGTTCTTC. Residues: CASSKGASGSSSEYNEQFF.

This clone was detected only a few times. The rearrangement joins TRBV6-2 or TRBV6-3 to TRBJ2-2, with D possibly being TRBD2 (5 bases). The CDR3 is 16 amino acids. Germline CDR1 reads MNHEY; CDR2 reads SVGEGT. V lost 4 bases and J lost 1, with 13 bases in between. CDR3 amino acids: CASSSLQRGNTGELFF. Written as DNA, the CDR3 is TGTGCCAGCAGTTCCCTTCAACGGGGGAACACCGGGGAGCTGTTTTTT.

CDR3 nucleotides: TGTGCCAGCAGCCAAACCGGGACAAGGAACACCGGGGAGCTGTTTTTT. Its protein product is CASSQTGTRNTGELFF. This rearrangement joins TRBV27 to TRBJ2-2, with D possibly being TRBD1 (6 bases). Germline CDR1 MNHEY, CDR2 SMNVEV (reference sequence). V gave up 6 bases and J gave up 1 base, with 15 bases separating them. The CDR3 spans 16 residues.

This chain joins TRBV2 and TRBJ1-2; 12 nucleotides agree with TRBD1. Germline values: CDR1 SNHLY, CDR2 FYNNEI. After removal of 8 bases from V and 11 bases from J, the junction contained 12 bases not matched to a gene. The CDR3 loop spans 14 amino acids. This CDR3 is CASRAGTGGRAYTF. The CDR3 DNA sequence: TGTGCCAGCCGGGCCGGGACAGGGGGCCGGGCGTACACCTTC.

The V and J genes are TRBV7-9 and TRBJ2-2; perhaps TRBD2 as D (6 bases). The germline V gene encodes CDR1 SEHNR and CDR2 FQNEAQ (reference sequence). Between the trimmed V and J ends, which lost 3 bases and 7 bases, there was a span of 15 bases. The CDR3 is 15 amino acids. The DNA for the CDR3 is TGTGCCAGCAGCTTGGACTATTATAAAGGCGGGGAGCTGTTTTTT. Amino acids: CASSLDYYKGGELFF.

As for this clone: Other DNA sequences in the same sample also yield this CDR3. The chain couples TRBV6-5 to TRBJ1-2; the D gene is possibly TRBD1 (6 bases). V lost 2 bases to trimming and J lost 8 bases, with 9 bases between them. The V gene's germline CDR1 is MNHEY and CDR2 SVGAGI. The CDR3 has 12 amino acids. CDR3 in DNA: TGTGCCAGCAGTTACCGAGGGGGAGGCTACACCTTC. The encoded protein is CASSYRGGGYTF.

The gene calls are TRBV27 and TRBJ2-7; 8 bases match TRBD2. The junction had 8 bases not matched to a gene; V was cut back by 4 bases and J by 3 bases. The CDR3 consists of 15 residues. Germline CDR1 and CDR2: MNHEY and SMNVEV (reference sequence). CDR3 nucleotides: TGTGCCAGCAGTTGGTCTAGCGGGCCAAACTACGAGCAGTACTTC. It yields the protein CASSWSSGPNYEQYF.

The V and J genes are TRBV28 and TRBJ2-2, with D perhaps matching TRBD2 (5 bases). Germline V gene lookup returns CDR1 MDHEN and CDR2 SYDVKM. The CDR3 runs to 15 residues. V was clipped by 3 bases and J by 3 bases, with 11 bases between them. The CDR3, as DNA: TGTGCCAGCAGTTTGGCCGGAGGCTACACCGGGGAGCTGTTTTTT. Protein product: CASSLAGGYTGELFF. Drawing the rest from reference TRBV28 and TRBJ2-2, the complete variable domain is DVKVTQSSRYLVKRTGEKVFLECVQDMDHENMFWYRQDPGLGLRLIYFSYDVKMKEKGDIPEGYSVSREKKERFSLILESASTNQTSMYLCASSLAGGYTGELFFGEGSRLTVL.

V and J are TRBV28 and TRBJ2-1, with 13 bases that match TRBD2. CDR3 length equals 17 residues. The trim removed 6 bases at V and 8 bases at J, leaving 13 bases unmatched. Germline values: CDR1 MDHEN, CDR2 SYDVKM. The CDR3 reads CASRVGLAGAGGYEQFF. The CDR3 region has the DNA TGTGCCAGCAGAGTAGGACTAGCGGGAGCCGGGGGATATGAGCAGTTCTTC.

J is TRBJ2-5 and V is TRBV19, with 14 bases lining up with TRBD2. The V segment lost 3 bases and the J segment 5 bases; nucleotides outside the gene matches: 5. The germline V gene has CDR1 LNHDA and CDR2 SQIVND (reference sequence). This CDR3 region has 16 residues. CDR3 in DNA: TGTGCCAGTAGTATCCGGACTAGCGGGAGGTATGAGACCCAGTACTTC. This translates into CASSIRTSGRYETQYF.

J is TRBJ2-7 and V is TRBV11-2, with TRBD1 matching over 7 bases. The J segment lost 3 bases and the V segment lost 5 bases, leaving 16 bases of the junction unmatched. CDR3 length: 17 residues. Germline V gene data show CDR1 as SGHAT and CDR2 as FQNNGV. The CDR3 region is CASSRDSFGYVSYEQYF. CDR3 nucleotide sequence: TGTGCCAGCAGCCGGGACAGCTTCGGATATGTGAGCTACGAGCAGTACTTC.

This chain uses TRBV4-1 with TRBJ2-2, with 8 bases identical to TRBD2. The trim removed 2 bases at V and 5 bases at J, leaving 7 bases unmatched. The CDR3 is made up of 16 amino acids. CDR1 and CDR2 from the germline V gene are MGHRA and YSYEKL. The DNA of the CDR3 is TGCGCCAGCAGCCAACCCCGACTAGCGCGGACCGGGGAGCTGTTTTTT. Its protein product is CASSQPRLARTGELFF.

The J gene is TRBJ1-6, the V gene TRBV28; a weak D match, TRBD1 (6 bases). The CDR3 runs 17 residues. Trimming stripped 4 bases from V and 0 bases from J, with 13 bases between. The V gene's germline CDR1 is MDHEN and CDR2 SYDVKM. CDR3 sequence reads: CASSSTGTPSYNSPLHF. The CDR3 DNA is TGTGCCAGCAGTTCTACAGGGACCCCCTCCTATAATTCACCCCTCCACTTT.

CDR3 nucleotide sequence: TGTGCCAGCAGCTCCAGTCTCCGGGACAACCGCAATGAAAAACTGTTTTTT. Its translation is CASSSSLRDNRNEKLFF. The J gene is TRBJ1-4, the V gene TRBV7-2; TRBD1 might be the D (6 bases). The CDR3 spans 17 residues. From germline, CDR1 is SGHTA and CDR2 FQGNSA. V lost 4 bases to trimming and J lost 5 bases, with 20 bases between them.

This clone was counted once. The chain couples TRBV10-3 to TRBJ2-1; the match to TRBD2 covers 10 bases. Trimming at V came to 8 bases and at J to 7 bases, leaving 5 bases not matched to a gene. Germline CDR1 is ENHRY and CDR2 is SYGVKD. This CDR3 has 13 residues. CDR3 in amino acids: CAIQWTSGNEQFF. CDR3 coding DNA: TGTGCCATCCAATGGACTAGCGGAAATGAGCAGTTCTTC.

The rearrangement links TRBV28 to TRBJ2-1, with TRBD1 matching over 9 bases. Germline assignment: CDR1 MDHEN and CDR2 SYDVKM. CDR3 length: 15 residues. Trimming cost V 5 bases and J 5 bases; bases outside gene matches: 7. CDR3 residues: CASSTTGGNDNEQFF. DNA for the CDR3: TGTGCCAGCAGTACCACAGGGGGCAACGACAATGAGCAGTTCTTC.

The chain is built from TRBV6-4 and TRBJ2-7; 10 nucleotides agree with TRBD2. Germline V gene sequence: CDR1 MRHNA, CDR2 SNTAGT. The CDR3 is made up of 15 amino acids. Germline trimming cut 5 bases from V and 2 bases from J; bases unmatched to any gene: 6. The CDR3 DNA reads TGTGCCAGCAGTACGAAACTAGCGGGAACCTACGAGCAGTACTTC. Residues: CASSTKLAGTYEQYF.